This entry lists 30 T cell receptor beta chains sequenced from one sample in a study of blood T cells in healthy people across ages. A sample-barcoded 5' primer and a J-beta primer mix were used in a second PCR of roughly 6 to 11 cycles. TCRdb reanalysed the 5' RACE reads using MiXCR and keeps one entry per CDR3 protein. The sample holds about 1.4 million distinct CDR3 sequences, almost 60% seen once. Sequencing was performed on blood. These receptors were collected from a man aged 18 to 30 in good health.

The chain has TRBV7-6 and TRBJ2-4; D is possibly TRBD2 (6 bases). V shed 4 bases and J shed 8 bases, with 18 bases lying between them. This CDR3 has 15 residues. Germline V lookup: CDR1 SGHVS, CDR2 FNYEAQ. CDR3 loop: CASSSLAGNMDIQYF. CDR3 nucleotides: TGTGCCAGCAGCTCCCTCGCGGGAAATATGGACATTCAGTACTTC.

V gene TRBV7-2 combines with J gene TRBJ2-7; 10 nucleotides agree with TRBD1. The DNA end is more similar to TRBJ2-5, so the J call may be wrong. Germline CDR1 is SGHTA and CDR2 is FQGNSA. This CDR3 contains 15 residues. CDR3 in DNA: TGTGCCAGCAGCCCTTGGACAGGGGGGTATGAGACCCAGTACTTC. Encoded protein: CASSPWTGGYETQYF.

The chain recombines TRBV25-1 with TRBJ1-2; 7 nucleotides align to TRBD1. The CDR3 covers 14 residues. Trimming at V came to 2 bases and at J to 8 bases, leaving 8 bases not matched to a gene. The germline CDR1 and CDR2 sequences are MGHDK and SYGVNS. The CDR3 here is CASSEIGRGQGYTF. The CDR3 DNA follows: TGTGCCAGCAGTGAAATCGGCAGGGGACAGGGCTACACCTTC.

V is TRBV5-1 and J is TRBJ2-7, with D perhaps matching TRBD1 or TRBD2 (5 bases each). CDR3 length: 16 amino acids. V shed 4 bases and J shed 5 bases, with 22 bases lying between them. The germline V gene has CDR1 SGHRS and CDR2 YFSETQ. This chain's CDR3 is CASSQLGLWGIHEQYF. CDR3 coding DNA: TGCGCCAGCAGCCAATTGGGGTTGTGGGGGATCCACGAGCAGTACTTC.

This rearrangement joins TRBV20-1 to TRBJ2-7, with 9 nucleotides matching TRBD2. Trimming removed 5 bases from V and 3 bases from J; junction bases left unmatched: 8. The CDR3 is 14 amino acids. CDR1 is DFQATT, CDR2 SNEGSKA, per germline (reference sequence). CDR3 sequence reads: CSAPAGSGSYEQYF. CDR3 nucleotide sequence: TGCAGTGCTCCAGCCGGTAGCGGGAGCTACGAGCAGTACTTC.

The chain couples TRBV7-9 to TRBJ2-1; TRBD2 aligns across 9 bases. Germline V gives CDR1 SEHNR, CDR2 FQNEAQ (reference sequence). This CDR3 contains 16 residues. Unmatched junction bases numbered 12, after V lost 3 bases and J lost 9 bases. This CDR3 is CASSLRAASGNPEQFF. The CDR3 DNA is TGTGCCAGCAGCTTGCGGGCAGCTAGCGGGAACCCTGAGCAGTTCTTC.

The chain is built from TRBV7-2 and TRBJ2-1; D perhaps matches TRBD1 (5 bases). The CDR3 loop spans 14 amino acids. The germline V and J ends were trimmed by 4 bases and 4 bases, with 11 bases remaining between them. CDR1 SGHTA and CDR2 FQGNSA come from the germline V gene. The CDR3 region is CASSYQRQYNEQFF. CDR3 sequence (DNA): TGTGCCAGCAGCTATCAAAGACAGTACAATGAGCAGTTCTTC.

The J gene is TRBJ2-7, the V gene TRBV20-1, with D maybe TRBD1 (6 bases). V was cut by 1 base and J by 5 bases, with 15 bases left in between. From germline, CDR1 is DFQATT and CDR2 SNEGSKA (reference sequence). The CDR3 extends over 14 amino acids. The CDR3 DNA reads as TGCAGTGCTAGAGGAGGGGGAGAGTCGAACGAGCAGTACTTC. Translation gives CSARGGGESNEQYF.

This chain uses TRBV6-1 with TRBJ2-7, with D possibly matching TRBD2 (5 bases). This CDR3 has 15 amino acids. Trimming took 2 bases from V and 0 from J, leaving 11 bases between them. The germline V gene has CDR1 MNHNS and CDR2 SASEGT. The CDR3 coding sequence is TGTGCCAGCAGTGAATATCCGGGAAACTCCTACGAGCAGTACTTC. Its protein product is CASSEYPGNSYEQYF.

Only a few counts were recorded for this clonotype. V and J are TRBV7-9 and TRBJ2-5, with D hard to call. V lost 6 bases and J lost 5, with 16 bases in between. The germline V gene encodes CDR1 SEHNR and CDR2 FQNEAQ (reference sequence). The CDR3 runs to 14 residues. The CDR3 DNA is TGTGCCAGCAGTCTCAACGGCATTTGGGAGACCCAGTACTTC. It encodes CASSLNGIWETQYF.

The rearrangement joins TRBV25-1 to TRBJ2-1, with D maybe TRBD2 (5 bases). V lost 4 bases and J lost 1, with 17 bases in between. This CDR3 is built from 17 residues. CDR1 and CDR2 (germline): MGHDK, SYGVNS. The CDR3 nucleotides read TGTGCCAGCAGTGCTGGGAGCGGCCGAAGTTCCTACAATGAGCAGTTCTTC. Residues: CASSAGSGRSSYNEQFF.

V gene TRBV11-2 combines with J gene TRBJ2-5; possibly TRBD1 or TRBD2 for D (5 bases each). Trimming left V 5 bases short and J 5 bases short, with 18 bases between. The CDR3 length is 15 residues. The V gene's germline CDR1 is SGHAT and CDR2 FQNNGV. CDR3 sequence: CASSTRGTLRETQYF. The CDR3 nucleotides read TGTGCCAGCAGCACCCGGGGCACCTTGAGGGAGACCCAGTACTTC.

This clonotype was counted only a few times. J is TRBJ1-6 and V is TRBV9; D is ambiguous. Trimming shortened V by 0 bases and J by 5 bases, and 6 bases separated the two germline ends. This CDR3 region has 14 residues. In germline, CDR1 is SGDLS, CDR2 YYNGEE. The CDR3 region is CASSVAGHNSPLHF. CDR3 DNA: TGTGCCAGCAGCGTAGCAGGCCATAATTCACCCCTCCACTTT. Using reference TRBV9 and TRBJ1-6 for the parts outside the CDR3, the full variable domain is DSGVTQTPKHLITATGQRVTLRCSPRSGDLSVYWYQQSLDQGLQFLIQYYNGEERAKGNILERFSAQQFPDLHSELNLSSLELGDSALYFCASSVAGHNSPLHFGNGTRLTVT.

The rearrangement links TRBV15 to TRBJ2-1, with D possibly being TRBD1 (6 bases). Germline V gives CDR1 LNHNV, CDR2 YYDKDF (reference sequence). Trimming stripped 2 bases from V and 0 bases from J, with 11 bases between. This CDR3 comprises 16 residues. Written as DNA, the CDR3 is TGTGCCACCAGCAGAACCCGGGACAACTCCTACAATGAGCAGTTCTTC. Encoded protein: CATSRTRDNSYNEQFF.

This chain links TRBV14 with TRBJ2-4, with a weak D call TRBD1 (5 bases). The CDR3 length is 17 residues. Trimming stripped 1 base from V and 2 bases from J, with 15 bases between. Germline values: CDR1 SGHDN, CDR2 FVKESK. Here the CDR3 reads CASSQGQLHLTKNIQYF. The CDR3 nucleotides are TGTGCCAGCAGCCAAGGACAGCTACATTTAACCAAAAACATTCAGTACTTC.

This chain joins TRBV20-1 and TRBJ1-1; the D is unclear. V lost 3 bases, J lost 0 bases, and 5 bases lay in between. The CDR3 runs to 12 residues. CDR1 is DFQATT and CDR2 is SNEGSKA in the germline V gene (reference sequence). The DNA for the CDR3 is TGCAGTGCTAGTCTCCTGAACACTGAAGCTTTCTTT. It translates to CSASLLNTEAFF.

This clonotype was detected a few times. The chain links TRBV27 to TRBJ1-6, with D unclear. Germline V gene sequence: CDR1 MNHEY, CDR2 SMNVEV (reference sequence). This CDR3 has 14 residues. V lost 4 bases and J lost 0, with 4 bases in between. CDR3 loop: CASSSSSYNSPLHF. The CDR3 DNA sequence: TGTGCCAGCAGTTCTAGCTCCTATAATTCACCCCTCCACTTT.

The V call is TRBV7-2, the J call TRBJ2-5; no clear D. The end of the DNA is better explained by TRBJ2-7, so the J call may be wrong. The CDR3 runs 14 residues. CDR1 is SGHTA and CDR2 is FQGNSA in the germline V gene. The CDR3 DNA reads as TGTGCCAGCAGCTTTTATCCCTCTACCTACGAGCAGTACTTC. Translating it yields CASSFYPSTYEQYF.

This chain connects TRBV2 to TRBJ2-4; D possibly corresponds to TRBD2 (6 bases). The end of the DNA fits TRBJ2-5 better, so the J call may be wrong. CDR3 length: 16 residues. Germline V CDR1 and CDR2: SNHLY, FYNNEI. CDR3 DNA sequence: TGTGCCAGCAGTGAAGCTTTTGTGTCGGGAGAAGAGACCCAGTACTTC. Translating gives CASSEAFVSGEETQYF.

This clonotype was recorded once. A junction boundary mismatches the germline segment, possibly from a read error. The chain couples TRBV7-7 to TRBJ2-5; TRBD2 might be the D (5 bases). CDR1 and CDR2 from the germline V gene are SSHAT and FNYEAQ (reference sequence). CDR3 length equals 16 residues. DNA for the CDR3: TGTGCTAGCAGCTTAGGTAGTCCGTTTGAGGGAGAGACCCAGTACTTC. Its protein product is CASSLGSPFEGETQYF.

The chain combines TRBV11-2 with TRBJ2-7; D perhaps matches TRBD1 (6 bases). The CDR3 is 14 amino acids. Between the trimmed V and J ends, which lost 3 bases and 2 bases, there was a span of 11 bases. Germline CDR1 and CDR2: SGHAT and FQNNGV. The CDR3 region has the DNA TGTGCCAGCAGCTTCCGGGGACATCCCTACGAGCAGTACTTC. As protein: CASSFRGHPYEQYF.

The gene calls are TRBV6-5 and TRBJ2-5; 10 nucleotides line up with TRBD2. The J segment lost 7 bases and the V segment lost 4 bases, leaving 15 bases of the junction unmatched. The CDR3 covers 17 residues. CDR1 is MNHEY, CDR2 SVGAGI, per germline. DNA for the CDR3: TGTGCCAGCAGTTTCCTAGCGGGAGCCCTCCCGCCGGGGACCCAGTACTTC. The encoded protein is CASSFLAGALPPGTQYF.

The count of this clonotype is one. This CDR3 reads CASSETGTSGDTDTQYF. The DNA of the CDR3 is TGTGCCAGCAGTGAGACAGGGACTAGCGGGGACACAGATACGCAGTATTTT. The chain carries TRBV2 and TRBJ2-3; TRBD2 matches at 13 bases. The V gene's germline CDR1 is SNHLY and CDR2 FYNNEI. The CDR3 loop spans 17 amino acids. The ends lost 3 bases at V and 2 bases at J; junction bases unmatched: 5. The full variable domain, completed using reference TRBV2 and TRBJ2-3, is EPEVTQTPSHQVTQMGQEVILRCVPISNHLYFYWYRQILGQKVEFLVSFYNNEISEKSEIFDDQFSVERPDGSNFTLKIRSTKLEDSAMYFCASSETGTSGDTDTQYFGPGTRLTVL.

V usage is TRBV7-9 and J usage is TRBJ2-1; D is unclear. The CDR3 has 12 residues. Trimming removed 2 bases from V and 9 bases from J, with 8 bases in between. Germline CDR1 SEHNR, CDR2 FQNEAQ (reference sequence). In nucleotides, the CDR3 is TGTGCCAGCAGCTTATATCCGGGTGAGCAGTTCTTC. Encoded protein: CASSLYPGEQFF. The variable domain in full, completed from reference TRBV7-9 and TRBJ2-1, reads DTGVSQNPRHKITKRGQNVTFRCDPISEHNRLYWYRQTLGQGPEFLTYFQNEAQLEKSRLLSDRFSAERPKGSFSTLEIQRTEQGDSAMYLCASSLYPGEQFFGPGTRLTVL.

The chain uses TRBV19 and TRBJ2-3; tentative D call: TRBD1 (5 bases). Looked up from germline, CDR1 is LNHDA and CDR2 is SQIVND (reference sequence). Trimming cost V 1 base and J 4 bases, with 15 bases left between them. The CDR3 totals 16 residues. This CDR3 reads CASSIGLTGDADTQYF. Here the CDR3 DNA reads TGTGCCAGTAGTATAGGATTAACAGGAGACGCAGATACGCAGTATTTT.

The gene calls are TRBV12-5 and TRBJ1-2; weak D call: TRBD1 (5 bases). There are 16 residues in the CDR3. Germline V gene lookup returns CDR1 LGHNT and CDR2 FRNRAP. Trimming removed 0 bases from V and 6 bases from J, with 17 bases in between. The CDR3 bases are TGTGCTAGTGGTTTGGTCACCTCCGGGGACGGGCATGGCTACACCTTC. Protein product: CASGLVTSGDGHGYTF. The whole variable domain, filled in from reference TRBV12-5 and TRBJ1-2, reads DARVTQTPRHKVTEMGQEVTMRCQPILGHNTVFWYRQTMMQGLELLAYFRNRAPLDDSGMPKDRFSAEMPDATLATLKIQPSEPRDSAVYFCASGLVTSGDGHGYTFGSGTRLTVV.

The rearrangement links TRBV12-3 or TRBV12-4 to TRBJ1-5; 7 nucleotides align to TRBD1. The CDR3 length is 14 residues. The junction had 9 bases not matched to a gene; V was cut back by 5 bases and J by 8 bases. In nucleotides, the CDR3 is TGTGCCAGCAGTCCACGTGCCACAGGGGAGCCCCAGCATTTT. Its translation is CASSPRATGEPQHF.

The chain combines TRBV2 with TRBJ1-2; D is uncertain. The V end was cut by 5 bases, the J end by 8 bases, with 12 bases between. There are 12 residues in the CDR3. CDR1 and CDR2 (germline): SNHLY, FYNNEI. Here the CDR3 reads CASSPVPRGYTF. The DNA of the CDR3 is TGTGCCAGCAGTCCAGTGCCTAGGGGCTACACCTTC.

This clonotype was observed a few times. The chain has TRBV20-1 and TRBJ2-6; D unresolved. Looked up from germline, CDR1 is DFQATT and CDR2 is SNEGSKA (reference sequence). The CDR3 is 14 residues long. Trimming stripped 6 bases from V and 0 bases from J, with 9 bases between. The CDR3 nucleotides read TGCAGTGCACCGATGGTCTCTGGGGCCAACGTCCTGACTTTC. This codes for CSAPMVSGANVLTF.

The chain recombines TRBV7-9 with TRBJ2-3; D possibly corresponds to TRBD1 (7 bases). Germline CDR1 and CDR2: SEHNR and FQNEAQ (reference sequence). The CDR3 has 16 residues. The V gene lost 6 bases and the J gene lost 2 bases, with 18 bases spanning the gap. The CDR3 reads CASSTTGEAITDTQYF. CDR3 DNA sequence: TGTGCCAGCAGTACCACAGGGGAGGCAATCACAGATACGCAGTATTTT.